This T cell receptor beta chain was obtained from a study of blood T cell repertoires in COVID-19. Study summary: Material from acute and convalescent COVID-19 was sourced from the United States, Italy and Spain. Nucleic acid was either cDNA or gDNA, and it came from T cells, B-cell-depleted T cells, or PBMCs.

Patients in Seattle were enrolled during active infection, then followed longitudinally. By frequency in the sample, this clone is medium-sized. Trimming at V came to 4 bases and at J to 6 bases, leaving 8 bases not matched to a gene. This CDR3 is built from 15 residues. Germline V gene sequence: CDR1 SEHNR, CDR2 FQNEAQ (reference sequence). Generated by immunoSEQ multiplex PCR, the TCRdb table keeps only in-frame clones and is missing some. The table lists fewer than 200,000 clones, 79% of them singletons, with 8.1% in the top ten. The rearrangement joins TRBV7-9 to TRBJ2-1; 8 bases line up with TRBD1. The sample consisted of peripheral blood. The TCR originated in a woman aged 55-69 years with COVID-19, enrolled during active disease. In DNA, the CDR3 is TGTGCCAGCAGCTCGGACAGGGCGGCGGGCAATGAGCAGTTCTTC. Protein product: CASSSDRAAGNEQFF. The whole variable domain, filled in from reference TRBV7-9 and TRBJ2-1, reads DTGVSQNPRHKITKRGQNVTFRCDPISEHNRLYWYRQTLGQGPEFLTYFQNEAQLEKSRLLSDRFSAERPKGSFSTLEIQRTEQGDSAMYLCASSSDRAAGNEQFFGPGTRLTVL.